The entry below gives a single TCR beta chain sequence along with its context. What it binds is not known. The data stem from a study of OX40 agonist ivuxolimab in advanced cancers. As for the study in general: Treatment received earlier with anti-PD-1, anti-PD-L1 or anti-CTLA-4 agents was allowed, and approximately 44% had some.

Whole-study results and caveats: Still undetermined is the antigen specificity of the expanded peripheral T cells. Both CD4+ and CD8+ T cell populations in blood had undergone clonal expansion by week 6 at 0.1 to 3.0 mg/kg.

This table comes from immunoSEQ multiplex PCR, and its TCRdb copy is limited to in-frame clones, with some not included. The sample holds approximately 20,000 clones, 83% seen once. Germline V gives CDR1 SEHNR, CDR2 FQNEAQ (reference sequence). The CDR3 covers 14 residues. Trimming took 7 bases from V and 1 from J, leaving 13 bases between them. This sequence joins TRBV7-9 and TRBJ2-5; no definite D call. The sequencing here drew on CD4+ or CD8+ T cells sorted from blood, taken in a trial of the OX40 agonist ivuxolimab. This clonotype originated in an adult with an advanced solid tumor such as melanoma, head and neck, liver or kidney cancer. CDR3 coding DNA: TGTGCCAGCACCCCCCCATGGTCCCAAGAGACCCAGTACTTC. Amino acid sequence: CASTPPWSQETQYF.